This T cell receptor beta chain was identified in a study of vaccination effects on CD4 cells after COVID-19. Concerning this clone itself: Its antigen is currently unknown.

V was clipped by 6 bases and J by 0 bases; unmatched bases: 4. The CDR3 extends over 15 amino acids. Germline loops: CDR1 MNHNY, CDR2 SVGAGI (reference sequence). Peptide-pool stimulation followed by sequencing identified expanded antigen-specific CD4+ clonotypes in the ViraFEST assay. Having been cultured for roughly 9 days, the cells underwent CD4+ T cell isolation. The vaccine recipients had no prior SARS-CoV-2 infection, with negative nucleocapsid antibodies. The data were produced by immunoSEQ multiplex PCR, yet TCRdb's version contains in-frame clones alone and is incomplete. The sample records over 25,000 clones, roughly 74% being singletons.

This chain uses TRBV6-6 with TRBJ2-1, with 8 bases that match TRBD1. The sequence came from a human donor who received a COVID-19 vaccine. The sequenced sample was CD4+ T cells from PBMCs cultured with HCoV-NL63 spike peptides, obtained before COVID-19 vaccination. CDR3 sequence: CASSEGQVSYNEQFF. The CDR3 DNA follows: TGTGCCAGCAGCGAGGGACAGGTCTCCTACAATGAGCAGTTCTTC.